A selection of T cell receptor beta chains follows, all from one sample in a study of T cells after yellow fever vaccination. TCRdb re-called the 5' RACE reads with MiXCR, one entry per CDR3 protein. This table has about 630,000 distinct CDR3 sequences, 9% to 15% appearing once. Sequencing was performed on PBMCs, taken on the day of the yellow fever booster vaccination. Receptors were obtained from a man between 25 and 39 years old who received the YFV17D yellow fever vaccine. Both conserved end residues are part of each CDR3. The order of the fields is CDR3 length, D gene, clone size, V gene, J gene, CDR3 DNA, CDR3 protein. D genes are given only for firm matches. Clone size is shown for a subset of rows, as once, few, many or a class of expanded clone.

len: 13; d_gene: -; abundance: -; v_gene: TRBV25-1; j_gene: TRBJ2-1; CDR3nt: TGTGCCAGCAGTGAAAGGTACCGGAATGAGCAGTTCTTC; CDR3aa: CASSERYRNEQFF
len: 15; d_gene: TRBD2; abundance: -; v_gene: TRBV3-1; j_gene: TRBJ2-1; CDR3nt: TGTGCCAGCAGCTACAGGACTAGCGGGTACAATGAGCAGTTCTTC; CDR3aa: CASSYRTSGYNEQFF
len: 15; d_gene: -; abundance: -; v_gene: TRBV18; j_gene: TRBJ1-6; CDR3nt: TGTGCCAGCTCACCGGCCAGTGACCGTAATTCACCCCTCCACTTT; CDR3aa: CASSPASDRNSPLHF
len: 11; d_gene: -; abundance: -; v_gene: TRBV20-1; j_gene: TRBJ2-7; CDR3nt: TGCAGTGCTACTGGACCGACCAGGGTGTACTTC; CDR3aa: CSATGPTRVYF
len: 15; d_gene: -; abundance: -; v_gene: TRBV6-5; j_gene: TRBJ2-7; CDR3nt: TGTGCCAGCAGTTACGGGGCTAGCTCTCATTACGAGCAGTACTTC; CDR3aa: CASSYGASSHYEQYF
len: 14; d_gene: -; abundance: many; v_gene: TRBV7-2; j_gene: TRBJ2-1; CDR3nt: TGTGCCAGCAGCTTAGATGGCCAAGGGACCAAGCAGTTCTTC; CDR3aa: CASSLDGQGTKQFF
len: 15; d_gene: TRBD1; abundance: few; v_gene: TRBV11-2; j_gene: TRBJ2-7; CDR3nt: TGTGCCAGCGCCCTACCGGGACAGGAACCCTACGAGCAGTACTTC; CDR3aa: CASALPGQEPYEQYF
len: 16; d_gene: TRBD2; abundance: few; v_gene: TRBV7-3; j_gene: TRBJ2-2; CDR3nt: TGTGCCAGCAGCTTATCCGGGAGGGCCGGTCCCGGGGAGCTGTTTTTT; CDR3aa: CASSLSGRAGPGELFF
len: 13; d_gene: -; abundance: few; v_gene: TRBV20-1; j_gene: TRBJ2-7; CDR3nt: TGCAGTGCTCAGCGGCTTGAGTTCTACGAGCAGTACTTC; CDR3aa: CSAQRLEFYEQYF
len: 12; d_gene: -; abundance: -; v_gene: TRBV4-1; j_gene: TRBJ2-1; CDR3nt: TGCGCCAGCAGCCAAACGCTGGGGGAGCAGTTCTTC; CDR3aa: CASSQTLGEQFF
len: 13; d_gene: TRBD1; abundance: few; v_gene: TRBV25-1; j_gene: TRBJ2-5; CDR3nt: TGTGCCAGCGGAGCAGGGGGCCGGGAGACCCAGTACTTC; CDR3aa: CASGAGGRETQYF
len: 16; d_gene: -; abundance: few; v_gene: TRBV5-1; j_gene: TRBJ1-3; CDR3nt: TGCGCCAGCAGCTTGGCCAGTCAGAGCTCTGGAAACACCATATATTTT; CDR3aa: CASSLASQSSGNTIYF
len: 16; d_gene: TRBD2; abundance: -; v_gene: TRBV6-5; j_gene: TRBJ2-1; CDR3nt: TGTGCCAGCAGTTACTCGATTAGCGGGAGGAGGGGTGAGCAGTTCTTC; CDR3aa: CASSYSISGRRGEQFF
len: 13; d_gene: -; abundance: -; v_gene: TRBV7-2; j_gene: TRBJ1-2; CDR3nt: TGTGCCAGCAGCGTAGACACGTACTATGGCTACACCTTC; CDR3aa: CASSVDTYYGYTF
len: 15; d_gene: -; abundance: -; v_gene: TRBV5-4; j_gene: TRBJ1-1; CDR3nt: TGTGCCAGCAGCTTGGTGGGGCTTCAGAACACTGAAGCTTTCTTT; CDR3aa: CASSLVGLQNTEAFF
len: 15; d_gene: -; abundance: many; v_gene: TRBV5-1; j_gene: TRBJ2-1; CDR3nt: TGCGCCAGCAGCCCTGAGGGCGCGGGACCCTATGAGCAGTTCTTC; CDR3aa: CASSPEGAGPYEQFF
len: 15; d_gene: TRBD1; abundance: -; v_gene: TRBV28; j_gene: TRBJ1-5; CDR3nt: TGTGCCAGCGAGTCTTGGACAGGGAGGAATCAGCCCCAGCATTTT; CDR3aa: CASESWTGRNQPQHF
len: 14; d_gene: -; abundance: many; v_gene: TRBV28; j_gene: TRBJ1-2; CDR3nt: TGTGCCAGCAGTTTATCGGGGAGTAACTATGGCTACACCTTC; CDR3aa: CASSLSGSNYGYTF
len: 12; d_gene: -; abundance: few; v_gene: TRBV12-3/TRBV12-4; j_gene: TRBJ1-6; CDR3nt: TGTGCCAGCAGTTTCGAGGGCTCACCCCTCCACTTT; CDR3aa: CASSFEGSPLHF
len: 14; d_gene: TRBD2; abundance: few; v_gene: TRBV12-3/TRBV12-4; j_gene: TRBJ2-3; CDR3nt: TGTGCCAGCAGTTCCGGCGGGAGGGCAGATACGCAGTATTTT; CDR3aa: CASSSGGRADTQYF
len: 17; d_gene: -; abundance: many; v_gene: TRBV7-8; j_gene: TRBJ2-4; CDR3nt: TGTGCCAGCAGCTTAGGTGTCCCAGCAGTAGCCAAAAACATTCAGTACTTC; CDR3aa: CASSLGVPAVAKNIQYF
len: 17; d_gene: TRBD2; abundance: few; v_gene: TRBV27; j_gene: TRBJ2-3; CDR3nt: TGTGCCAGCAGTCTGGCCCGGCTAGCGGGGTGGACAGATACGCAGTATTTT; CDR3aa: CASSLARLAGWTDTQYF